This TCR beta chain is from a study of blood T cell repertoires in COVID-19. In the study overall: Donors in the United States, Italy and Spain gave samples during acute or convalescent COVID-19. PBMCs, B-cell-depleted T cells, or T cells provided the cDNA or gDNA that made up the material.

Germline V gives CDR1 MGHRA, CDR2 YSYEKL. CDR3 length equals 13 residues. As originally analysed: By means of reference gene primer amplification, nucleated cell counts were estimated. Profiling relied on immunoSEQ multiplex PCR, and the TCRdb table lists in-frame clones only, not all of them. V, J and clone size are taken as reported in that table, and D and trimming were inferred from the DNA itself. The sample yields about 80,000 clones, roughly nine tenths seen once. A note on this clone: One end of the junction varies from germline; a read error may be responsible. The same CDR3 can be traced to other DNA sequences in this sample.

The receptor's source is a woman aged 50 to 65 in a cohort sampled during active COVID-19. The chain has TRBV4-1 and TRBJ1-2, with 8 bases identical to TRBD1. Sequenced input: peripheral blood. This CDR3 reads CASSQGQGDGYTF. CDR3 DNA sequence: TGCGCCAGCAGTCAAGGACAGGGAGATGGCTACACCTTC.